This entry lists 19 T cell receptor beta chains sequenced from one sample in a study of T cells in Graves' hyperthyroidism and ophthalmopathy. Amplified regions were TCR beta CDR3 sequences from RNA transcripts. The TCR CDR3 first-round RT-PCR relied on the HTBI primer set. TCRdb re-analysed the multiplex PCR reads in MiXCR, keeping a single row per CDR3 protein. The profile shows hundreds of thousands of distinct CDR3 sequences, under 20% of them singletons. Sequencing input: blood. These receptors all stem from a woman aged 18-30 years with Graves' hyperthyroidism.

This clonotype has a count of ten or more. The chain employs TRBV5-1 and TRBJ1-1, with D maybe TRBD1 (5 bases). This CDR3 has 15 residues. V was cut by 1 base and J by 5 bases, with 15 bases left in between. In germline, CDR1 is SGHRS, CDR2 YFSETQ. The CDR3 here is CASSLMVQGDTEAFF. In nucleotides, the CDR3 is TGCGCCAGCAGCTTGATGGTCCAGGGTGATACTGAAGCTTTCTTT.

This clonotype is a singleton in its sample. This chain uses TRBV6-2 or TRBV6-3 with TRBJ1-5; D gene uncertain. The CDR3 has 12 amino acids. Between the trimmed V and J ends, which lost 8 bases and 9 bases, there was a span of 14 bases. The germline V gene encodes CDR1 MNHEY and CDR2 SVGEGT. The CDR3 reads CASGGSSRPQHF. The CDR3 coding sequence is TGTGCCAGCGGTGGGTCCTCCCGGCCCCAGCATTTT.

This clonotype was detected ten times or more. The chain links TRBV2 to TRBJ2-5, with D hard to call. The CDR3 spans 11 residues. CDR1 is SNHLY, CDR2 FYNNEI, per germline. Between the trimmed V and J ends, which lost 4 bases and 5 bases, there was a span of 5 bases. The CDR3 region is CASSVRETQYF. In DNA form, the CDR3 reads TGTGCCAGCAGTGTGCGTGAGACCCAGTACTTC.

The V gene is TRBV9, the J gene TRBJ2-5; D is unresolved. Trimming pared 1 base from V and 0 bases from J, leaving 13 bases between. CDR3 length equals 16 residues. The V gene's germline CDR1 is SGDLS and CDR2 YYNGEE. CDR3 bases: TGTGCCAGCAGCGTATTGGCAGGAACTTACCAAGAGACCCAGTACTTC. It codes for CASSVLAGTYQETQYF. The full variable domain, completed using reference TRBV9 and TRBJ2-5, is DSGVTQTPKHLITATGQRVTLRCSPRSGDLSVYWYQQSLDQGLQFLIQYYNGEERAKGNILERFSAQQFPDLHSELNLSSLELGDSALYFCASSVLAGTYQETQYFGPGTRLLVL.

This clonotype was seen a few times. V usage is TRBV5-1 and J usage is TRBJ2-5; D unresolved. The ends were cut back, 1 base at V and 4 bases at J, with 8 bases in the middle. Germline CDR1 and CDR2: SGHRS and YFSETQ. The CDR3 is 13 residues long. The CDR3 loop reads CASSLPEVETQYF. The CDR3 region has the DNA TGCGCCAGCAGCTTGCCCGAGGTAGAGACCCAGTACTTC.

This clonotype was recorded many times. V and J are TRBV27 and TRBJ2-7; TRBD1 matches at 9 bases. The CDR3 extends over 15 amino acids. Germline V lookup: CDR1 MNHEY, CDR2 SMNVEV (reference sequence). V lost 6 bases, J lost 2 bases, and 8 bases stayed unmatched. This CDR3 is CASRPGTGSTYEQYF. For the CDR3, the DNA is TGTGCCAGCAGACCCGGGACAGGGAGTACCTACGAGCAGTACTTC.

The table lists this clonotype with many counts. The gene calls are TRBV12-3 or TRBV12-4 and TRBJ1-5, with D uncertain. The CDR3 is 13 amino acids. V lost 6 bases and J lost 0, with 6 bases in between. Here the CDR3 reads CASRSYSNQPQHF. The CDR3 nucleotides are TGTGCCAGCAGGTCCTATAGCAATCAGCCCCAGCATTTT.

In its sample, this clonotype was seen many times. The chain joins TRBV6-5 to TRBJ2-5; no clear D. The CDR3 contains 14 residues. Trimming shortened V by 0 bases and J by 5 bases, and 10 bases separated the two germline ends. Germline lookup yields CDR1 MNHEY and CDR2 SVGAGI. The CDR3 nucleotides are TGTGCCAGCAGTTACTCGCGGTCGGAGGAGACCCAGTACTTC. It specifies CASSYSRSEETQYF.

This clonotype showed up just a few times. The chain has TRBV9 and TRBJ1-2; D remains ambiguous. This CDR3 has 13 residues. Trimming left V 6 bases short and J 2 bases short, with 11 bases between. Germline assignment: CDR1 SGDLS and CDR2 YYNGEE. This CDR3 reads CASTRTVNYGYTF. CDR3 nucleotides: TGTGCCAGCACCAGGACGGTCAACTATGGCTACACCTTC.

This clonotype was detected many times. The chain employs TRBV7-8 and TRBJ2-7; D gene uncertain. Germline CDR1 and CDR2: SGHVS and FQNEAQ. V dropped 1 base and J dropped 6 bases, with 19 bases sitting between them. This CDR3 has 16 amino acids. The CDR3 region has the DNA TGTGCCAGCAGCTTAGGTCGTGAAAGGGATTTTGGCGAGCAGTACTTC. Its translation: CASSLGRERDFGEQYF. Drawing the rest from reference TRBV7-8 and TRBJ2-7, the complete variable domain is GAGVSQSPRYKVAKRGQDVALRCDPISGHVSLFWYQQALGQGPEFLTYFQNEAQLDKSGLPSDRFFAERPEGSVSTLKIQRTQQEDSAVYLCASSLGRERDFGEQYFGPGTRLTVT.

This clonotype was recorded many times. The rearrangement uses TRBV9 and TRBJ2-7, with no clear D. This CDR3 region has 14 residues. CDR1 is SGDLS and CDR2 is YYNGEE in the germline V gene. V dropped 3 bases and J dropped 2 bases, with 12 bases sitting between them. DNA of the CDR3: TGTGCCAGCAGCGGGGCGACAACTGCCTACGAGCAGTACTTC. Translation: CASSGATTAYEQYF. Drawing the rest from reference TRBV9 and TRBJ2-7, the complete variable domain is DSGVTQTPKHLITATGQRVTLRCSPRSGDLSVYWYQQSLDQGLQFLIQYYNGEERAKGNILERFSAQQFPDLHSELNLSSLELGDSALYFCASSGATTAYEQYFGPGTRLTVT.

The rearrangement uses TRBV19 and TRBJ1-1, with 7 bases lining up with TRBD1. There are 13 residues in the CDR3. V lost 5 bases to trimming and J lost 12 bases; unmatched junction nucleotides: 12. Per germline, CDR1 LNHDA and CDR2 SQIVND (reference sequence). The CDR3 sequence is CASSFDREAGTFF. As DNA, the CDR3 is TGTGCCAGTAGTTTCGACAGGGAGGCTGGAACTTTCTTT.

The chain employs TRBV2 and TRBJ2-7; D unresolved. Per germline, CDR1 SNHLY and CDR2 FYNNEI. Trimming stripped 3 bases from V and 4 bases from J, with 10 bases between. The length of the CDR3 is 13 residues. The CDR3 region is CASSDRLRYEQYF. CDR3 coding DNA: TGTGCCAGCAGTGATCGACTTCGATACGAGCAGTACTTC.

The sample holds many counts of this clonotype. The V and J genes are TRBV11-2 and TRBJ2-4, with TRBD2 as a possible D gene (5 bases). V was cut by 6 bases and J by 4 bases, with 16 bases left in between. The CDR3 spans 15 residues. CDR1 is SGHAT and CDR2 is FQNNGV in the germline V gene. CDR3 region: CASRGAGYGKNIQYF. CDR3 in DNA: TGTGCCAGCAGGGGTGCGGGCTATGGAAAAAACATTCAGTACTTC.

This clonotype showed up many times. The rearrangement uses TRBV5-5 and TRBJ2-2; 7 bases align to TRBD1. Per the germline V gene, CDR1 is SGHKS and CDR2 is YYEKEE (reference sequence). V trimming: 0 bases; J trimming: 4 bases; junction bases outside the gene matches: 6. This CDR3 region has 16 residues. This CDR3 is CASSLDGQATTGELFF. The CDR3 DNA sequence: TGTGCCAGCAGCTTGGATGGACAGGCAACCACCGGGGAGCTGTTTTTT.

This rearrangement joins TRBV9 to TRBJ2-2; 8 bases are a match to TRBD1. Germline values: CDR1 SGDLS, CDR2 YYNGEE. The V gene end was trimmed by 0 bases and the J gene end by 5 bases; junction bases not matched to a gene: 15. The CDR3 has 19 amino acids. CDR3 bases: TGTGCCAGCAGCGTAGTGGGGCCCGGACAGGGAGTCAGAACCGGGGAGCTGTTTTTT. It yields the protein CASSVVGPGQGVRTGELFF.

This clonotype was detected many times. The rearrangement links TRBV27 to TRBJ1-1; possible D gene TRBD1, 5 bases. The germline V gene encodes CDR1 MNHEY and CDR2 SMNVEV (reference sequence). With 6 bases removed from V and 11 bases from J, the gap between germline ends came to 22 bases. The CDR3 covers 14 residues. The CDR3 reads CASSPALPEWGAFF. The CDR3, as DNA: TGTGCCAGCAGCCCTGCCTTACCTGAATGGGGGGCTTTCTTT.

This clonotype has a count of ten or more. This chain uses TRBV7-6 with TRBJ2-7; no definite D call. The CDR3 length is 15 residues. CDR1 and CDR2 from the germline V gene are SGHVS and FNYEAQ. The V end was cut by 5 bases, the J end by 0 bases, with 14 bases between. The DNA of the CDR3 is TGTGCCAGCAGCCGGACGGAATTTAGCTCCTACGAGCAGTACTTC. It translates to CASSRTEFSSYEQYF.

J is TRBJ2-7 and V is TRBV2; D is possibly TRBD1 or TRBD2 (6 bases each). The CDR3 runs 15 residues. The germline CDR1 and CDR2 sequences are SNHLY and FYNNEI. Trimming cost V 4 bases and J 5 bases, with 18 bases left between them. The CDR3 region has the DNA TGTGCCAGCAGTGTTTTAGGGGGGCGACATAACGAGCAGTACTTC. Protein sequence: CASSVLGGRHNEQYF.